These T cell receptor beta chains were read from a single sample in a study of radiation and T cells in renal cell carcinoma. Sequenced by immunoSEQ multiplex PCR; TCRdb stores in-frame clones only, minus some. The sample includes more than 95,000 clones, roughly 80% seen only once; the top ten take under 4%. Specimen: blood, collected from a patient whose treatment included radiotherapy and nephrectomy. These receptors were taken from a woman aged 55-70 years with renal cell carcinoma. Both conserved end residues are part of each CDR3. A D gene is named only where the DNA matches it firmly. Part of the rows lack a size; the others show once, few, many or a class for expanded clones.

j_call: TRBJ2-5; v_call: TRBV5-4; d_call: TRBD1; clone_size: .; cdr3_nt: TGTGCCAGCAGCCCCGAGACAGGGGTGGAGACCCAGTACTTC; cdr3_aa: CASSPETGVETQYF
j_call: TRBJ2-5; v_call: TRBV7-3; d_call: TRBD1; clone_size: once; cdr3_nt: TGTGCCAGCAGCTTGGGACAGGGCCAAGAGACCCAGTACTTC; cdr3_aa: CASSLGQGQETQYF
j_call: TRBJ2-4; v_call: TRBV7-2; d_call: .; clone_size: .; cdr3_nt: TGTGCCAGCAGCCCCTCTGCAGGGCGAGCGAACATTCAGTACTTC; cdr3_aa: CASSPSAGRANIQYF
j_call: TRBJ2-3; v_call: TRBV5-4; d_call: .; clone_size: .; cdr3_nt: TGTGCCAGCAGCTTGGATCCAGATACGCAGTATTTT; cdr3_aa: CASSLDPDTQYF
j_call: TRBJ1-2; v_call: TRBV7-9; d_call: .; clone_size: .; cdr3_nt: TGTGCCAGCAGCTCCCCGACCGGGTTAATGAACTATGGCTACACCTTC; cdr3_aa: CASSSPTGLMNYGYTF
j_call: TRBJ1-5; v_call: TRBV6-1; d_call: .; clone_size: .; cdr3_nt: TGTGCCAGCACAGGGGAGAGAGGTCAGCCCCAGCATTTT; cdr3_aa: CASTGERGQPQHF
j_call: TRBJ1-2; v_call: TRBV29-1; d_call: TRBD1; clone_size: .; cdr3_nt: TGCAGCGTTGAAGAGACAGGGGCTGGCTACACCTTC; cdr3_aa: CSVEETGAGYTF
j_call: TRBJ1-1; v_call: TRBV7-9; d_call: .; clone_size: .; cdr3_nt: TGTGCCAGCAGCCCGGTGAGGGCGAACACTGAAGCTTTCTTT; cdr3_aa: CASSPVRANTEAFF
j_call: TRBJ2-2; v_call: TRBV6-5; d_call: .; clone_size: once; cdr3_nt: TGTGCCAGCACTCTTACGGCCATTAACACCGGGGAGCTGTTTTTT; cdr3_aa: CASTLTAINTGELFF
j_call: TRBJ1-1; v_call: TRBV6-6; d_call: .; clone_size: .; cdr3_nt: TGTGCCAGCAGTAGGGGGGGACCAAACACTGAAGCTTTCTTT; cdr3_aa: CASSRGGPNTEAFF
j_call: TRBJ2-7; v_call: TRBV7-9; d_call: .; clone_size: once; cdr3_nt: TGTGCCAGCAGCTTAGGATATGGGGGGAGGCTCTACGAGCAGTACTTC; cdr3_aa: CASSLGYGGRLYEQYF
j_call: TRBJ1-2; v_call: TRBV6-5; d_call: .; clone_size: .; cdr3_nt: TGTGCCAGCAGTTACTCGATTACGGGATCAGGGAGCTTCACCTTC; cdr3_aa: CASSYSITGSGSFTF
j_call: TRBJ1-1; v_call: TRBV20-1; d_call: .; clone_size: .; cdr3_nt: TGCAGTGTTGTGGAGACTGAAGCTTTCTTT; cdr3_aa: CSVVETEAFF
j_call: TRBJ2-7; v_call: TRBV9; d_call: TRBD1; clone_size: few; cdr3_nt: TGTGCCAGCAGCCCTTCCATGGGACAGGGGGCCTACGAGCAGTACTTC; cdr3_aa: CASSPSMGQGAYEQYF
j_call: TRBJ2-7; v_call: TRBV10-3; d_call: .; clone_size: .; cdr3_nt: TGTGCCATCAGTGACCCGACAGGTTCCTACGAGCAGTACTTC; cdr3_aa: CAISDPTGSYEQYF
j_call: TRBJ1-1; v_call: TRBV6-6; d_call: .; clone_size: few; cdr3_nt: TGTGCCAGCAGAAACTCGAGAATGGGGAACACTGAAGCTTTCTTT; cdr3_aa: CASRNSRMGNTEAFF
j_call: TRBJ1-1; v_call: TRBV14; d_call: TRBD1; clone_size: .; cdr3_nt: TGTGCCAGCAGCCAAACCCGCCTGACAGGGGGAGACACTGAAGCTTTCTTT; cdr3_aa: CASSQTRLTGGDTEAFF